This passage covers 32 T cell receptor beta chains from one sample sequenced in a study of blood T cell repertoires in COVID-19. The table came from immunoSEQ multiplex PCR; TCRdb's copy has only in-frame clones and leaves some out. Of tens of thousands of clones detected, more than 75% appear once; the ten largest clones hold approximately 6.7%. The sample taken for sequencing was peripheral blood. The receptor source for this set is a man between 50 and 59 years old with active or convalescent COVID-19.

The chain couples TRBV6-5 to TRBJ1-1; 9 positions agree with TRBD1. Germline V gene sequence: CDR1 MNHEY, CDR2 SVGAGI. The CDR3 is 16 amino acids. V shed 0 bases and J 0 bases; nucleotides not matched to a gene: 2. The CDR3 protein is CASSYSDRGVNTEAFF. DNA for the CDR3: TGTGCCAGCAGTTACTCGGACAGGGGTGTGAACACTGAAGCTTTCTTT.

J is TRBJ2-1 and V is TRBV10-3, with TRBD2 matching 10 bases. The CDR3 consists of 15 residues. CDR1 ENHRY and CDR2 SYGVKD come from the germline V gene. J gave up 6 bases and V 6 bases, and 8 bases lay outside the gene matches. The CDR3 DNA reads as TGTGCCATCAGCTCCGGGACTAGCGCGGTCAATGAGCAGTTCTTC. This gives the protein CAISSGTSAVNEQFF.

This chain links TRBV18 with TRBJ1-4; tentatively, D is TRBD1 (6 bases). V lost 2 bases, J lost 7 bases, and 14 bases lay in between. This CDR3 is 15 amino acids long. Germline-derived CDR1 and CDR2 are KGHSH and LQKENI. The CDR3 nucleotides are TGTGCCAGCTCACCATACAGGGAAGGCGGTGAAAAACTGTTTTTT. This encodes CASSPYREGGEKLFF.

The genes are TRBV2 and TRBJ2-1; D gene unclear. With 6 bases removed from V and 5 bases from J, the gap between germline ends came to 17 bases. The CDR3 is 15 amino acids. CDR1 and CDR2 (germline): SNHLY, FYNNEI. For the CDR3, the DNA is TGTGCCAGCAGGATCATGCATTTAGAGAACAATGAGCAGTTCTTC. It codes for CASRIMHLENNEQFF.

The chain has TRBV30 and TRBJ2-1; 15 bases map to TRBD2. This CDR3 is built from 16 residues. CDR1 is GTSNPN and CDR2 is SVGIG in the germline V gene (reference sequence). V shed 3 bases and J 5 bases; nucleotides not matched to a gene: 5. Written as DNA, the CDR3 is TGTGCCTGGAGGACCGGGACTAGCGGGAGGAACAATGAGCAGTTCTTC. It codes for CAWRTGTSGRNNEQFF.

The chain recombines TRBV19 with TRBJ1-1; D unclear. CDR1 is LNHDA, CDR2 SQIVND, per germline (reference sequence). The V and J ends lost 3 bases and 2 bases respectively, with 10 bases between them. The CDR3 is made up of 14 amino acids. The CDR3 region is CASSIPRHNTEAFF. DNA for the CDR3: TGTGCCAGTAGTATCCCTCGACACAACACTGAAGCTTTCTTT.

The chain recombines TRBV21-1 with TRBJ2-3; the table assigns TRBD2, which was not confirmed against the DNA. TRBV21-1 is classified as a pseudogene. This CDR3 contains 15 residues. The CDR3 here is CASSKSSGDSDTQYF. DNA for the CDR3: TGTGCCAGCAGCAAATCTAGCGGGGACTCAGATACGCAGTATTTT.

This clone was detected a few times. The rearrangement joins TRBV7-8 to TRBJ2-1; 10 bases are a match to TRBD1. Trimming at V came to 5 bases and at J to 7 bases, leaving 5 bases not matched to a gene. This CDR3 region has 14 residues. Germline-derived CDR1 and CDR2 are SGHVS and FQNEAQ. The CDR3: CASSPGQGGNEQFF. DNA of the CDR3: TGTGCCAGCAGCCCCGGACAGGGGGGAAATGAGCAGTTCTTC.

The gene calls are TRBV2 and TRBJ1-1; the match to TRBD1 covers 9 bases. CDR3 length: 15 residues. V was pared by 6 bases and J by 7 bases, with 12 bases of the junction left unmatched. CDR1 and CDR2 (germline): SNHLY, FYNNEI. The CDR3 DNA is TGTGCCAGCAGCGAACGACAGGGGGACCTGAGTGAAGCTTTCTTT. This gives the protein CASSERQGDLSEAFF.

This clone turned up a few times. As DNA, the CDR3 is TGTGCCTGGAGTAGGCAGGAGGCAGATACGCAGTATTTT. Its translation is CAWSRQEADTQYF. The chain couples TRBV30 to TRBJ2-3; possible D gene TRBD2, 5 bases. Trimming left V 2 bases short and J 4 bases short, with 10 bases between. Germline V gives CDR1 GTSNPN, CDR2 SVGIG (reference sequence). CDR3 length equals 13 residues.

This clone was seen only a few times. Other DNA sequences in the same sample also yield this CDR3. The rearrangement links TRBV19 to TRBJ1-5, with 8 positions matching TRBD1. Germline assignment: CDR1 LNHDA and CDR2 SQIVND (reference sequence). The CDR3 covers 14 residues. The ends lost 6 bases at V and 4 bases at J; junction bases unmatched: 5. This CDR3 reads CASSGTGGNQPQHF. CDR3 in DNA: TGTGCCAGTAGCGGGACAGGAGGAAATCAGCCCCAGCATTTT.

This clone was counted a single time. The chain is built from TRBV5-8 and TRBJ2-5; TRBD2 matches at 9 bases. V shed 2 bases and J 4 bases; nucleotides not matched to a gene: 6. The germline V gene encodes CDR1 SGHTS and CDR2 YDEGEE. CDR3 size: 15 residues. CDR3 sequence: CASSFRRGGVETQYF. The CDR3, as DNA: TGTGCCAGCAGCTTTCGGCGGGGGGGAGTAGAGACCCAGTACTTC.

The V call is TRBV15, the J call TRBJ2-1; D gene uncertain. V shed 6 bases and J shed 3 bases, with 6 bases lying between them. Germline loops: CDR1 LNHNV, CDR2 YYDKDF (reference sequence). The CDR3 extends over 12 amino acids. The CDR3 DNA reads TGTGCCACCAGGCAGAACTACAATGAGCAGTTCTTC. Translation gives CATRQNYNEQFF.

The chain recombines TRBV27 with TRBJ2-5, with a possible D match to TRBD1 (5 bases). Germline V lookup: CDR1 MNHEY, CDR2 SMNVEV (reference sequence). Trimming removed 6 bases from V and 0 bases from J, with 14 bases in between. The CDR3 runs to 15 residues. The CDR3 DNA is TGTGCCAGCAGCCCCTCCAGGGTCTACCAAGAGACCCAGTACTTC. Its translation: CASSPSRVYQETQYF.

The genes are TRBV19 and TRBJ2-1; weak D call: TRBD2 (6 bases). Trimming removed 1 base at V and 9 bases at J, with 10 bases between. Germline V gene sequence: CDR1 LNHDA, CDR2 SQIVND (reference sequence). This CDR3 is built from 13 residues. In DNA form, the CDR3 reads TGTGCCAGTAGTATAGGGGTCGGGAGTGAGCAGTTCTTC. It yields the protein CASSIGVGSEQFF.

The chain joins TRBV6-5 to TRBJ1-1; 8 bases are shared with TRBD1. Trimming took 8 bases from V and 5 from J; bases not matched to a gene: 7. This CDR3 is 13 amino acids long. CDR1 is MNHEY and CDR2 is SVGAGI in the germline V gene. The CDR3 spells CASPRGPGTEAFF. CDR3 bases: TGTGCCAGCCCCAGGGGGCCGGGAACTGAAGCTTTCTTT.

This clone was counted a few times. This chain uses TRBV6-1 with TRBJ2-5; TRBD2 might be the D (6 bases). Germline CDR1 is MNHNS and CDR2 is SASEGT. The CDR3 covers 14 residues. The ends were cut back, 3 bases at V and 0 bases at J, with 8 bases in the middle. The CDR3 reads CASSDGGNQETQYF. CDR3 nucleotides: TGTGCCAGCAGTGATGGAGGGAACCAAGAGACCCAGTACTTC.

The chain uses TRBV7-6 and TRBJ1-5; TRBD1 might be the D (6 bases). CDR1 and CDR2 (germline): SGHVS, FNYEAQ. The CDR3 runs to 15 residues. V lost 1 base, J lost 4 bases, and 11 bases lay in between. The CDR3 reads CASSLEQGFNQPQHF. The CDR3 DNA reads TGTGCCAGCAGCTTAGAACAGGGATTTAATCAGCCCCAGCATTTT.

This clone was observed a handful of times. V gene TRBV6-6 combines with J gene TRBJ1-6; D is undetermined. CDR1 is MNHNY, CDR2 SVGAGI, per germline (reference sequence). The CDR3 loop spans 13 amino acids. V lost 7 bases, J lost 8 bases, and 12 bases lay in between. CDR3 DNA: TGTGCCAGCACCCTGGGTGGGCATTCACCCCTCCACTTT. This encodes CASTLGGHSPLHF.

This clone was detected only once. The CDR3 here is CATRQGMRETQYF. The CDR3 DNA follows: TGTGCCACCCGACAGGGGATGCGGGAGACCCAGTACTTC. The chain couples TRBV12-3 or TRBV12-4 to TRBJ2-5, with 8 nucleotides matching TRBD1. This CDR3 contains 13 residues. V was pared by 10 bases and J by 5 bases, with 9 bases of the junction left unmatched.

This clone was picked up one time. This rearrangement joins TRBV9 to TRBJ2-1; 14 nucleotides line up with TRBD2. This CDR3 comprises 15 residues. Germline lookup yields CDR1 SGDLS and CDR2 YYNGEE. V gave up 4 bases and J gave up 7 bases; unmatched junction bases: 4. The CDR3 coding sequence is TGTGCCAGCAGCCCGACTAGCGGGGGGGTAAATGAGCAGTTCTTC. Translated: CASSPTSGGVNEQFF.

The chain joins TRBV6-5 to TRBJ1-6; tentatively, D is TRBD1 (5 bases). The CDR3 has 13 residues. Germline CDR1 reads MNHEY; CDR2 reads SVGAGI. The V end lost 6 bases, the J end lost 9 bases, and 12 bases lay between the germline ends. The CDR3 DNA is TGTGCCAGCAGCTACCGGGACTCTTCACCCCTCCACTTT. This translates into CASSYRDSSPLHF.

This clone was found a few times. The chain combines TRBV28 with TRBJ2-3; D unclear. The CDR3 totals 13 residues. CDR1 MDHEN and CDR2 SYDVKM come from the germline V gene. The V end was cut by 3 bases, the J end by 6 bases, with 10 bases between. The chain's CDR3 is CASSFIPEDTQYF. In DNA form, the CDR3 reads TGTGCCAGCAGTTTCATCCCGGAGGATACGCAGTATTTT.

Notes on this clone: The DNA is left out, because the CDR3 cannot be placed on it with certainty; the CDR3 is given as TCRdb lists it. This chain joins TRBV2 and TRBJ2-1; the D call TRBD2 from the table was never checked on the DNA. In germline, CDR1 is SNHLY, CDR2 FYNNEI. The CDR3 comprises 14 residues, both ends counted. The CDR3: CASSSSTSGGEQFF.

The rearrangement uses TRBV2 and TRBJ2-7; no definite D call. Between the trimmed V and J ends, which lost 4 bases and 2 bases, there was a span of 3 bases. This CDR3 has 11 residues. Germline V gives CDR1 SNHLY, CDR2 FYNNEI. The CDR3 protein is CASSGAYEQYF. DNA of the CDR3: TGTGCCAGCAGTGGAGCCTACGAGCAGTACTTC.

The rearrangement joins TRBV6-1 to TRBJ2-4, with a weak D call TRBD2 (6 bases). This CDR3 is 14 amino acids long. Looked up from germline, CDR1 is MNHNS and CDR2 is SASEGT. Trimming stripped 1 base from V and 8 bases from J, with 12 bases between. The CDR3 spells CASSEGGGGDIQYF. The CDR3 DNA sequence: TGTGCCAGCAGTGAAGGAGGTGGAGGGGACATTCAGTACTTC.

The V gene is TRBV11-2, the J gene TRBJ2-7, with D possibly matching TRBD1 (6 bases). Trimming shortened V by 8 bases and J by 0 bases, and 14 bases separated the two germline ends. The CDR3 spans 14 residues. The germline V gene has CDR1 SGHAT and CDR2 FQNNGV. The CDR3 region is CASRATDSSYEQYF. CDR3 in DNA: TGTGCCAGCCGTGCTACGGACAGCTCCTACGAGCAGTACTTC.

The CDR3 nucleotides are TGTGCCAGCAGCTTGGGGACAGGGGGTTCACCCCTCCACTTT. Residues: CASSLGTGGSPLHF. The gene calls are TRBV7-2 and TRBJ1-6; TRBD1 matches at 11 bases. Germline trimming cut 3 bases from V and 9 bases from J; bases unmatched to any gene: 1. Germline V gene sequence: CDR1 SGHTA, CDR2 FQGNSA. The CDR3 length is 14 residues. Based on the CDR3 plus reference TRBV7-2 and TRBJ1-6, the full variable domain is GAGVSQSPSNKVTEKGKDVELRCDPISGHTALYWYRQSLGQGLEFLIYFQGNSAPDKSGLPSDRFSAERTGGSVSTLTIQRTQQEDSAVYLCASSLGTGGSPLHFGNGTRLTVT.

The sample holds one count of this clone. This chain uses TRBV19 with TRBJ2-7, with 8 bases matching TRBD1. This CDR3 spans 12 amino acids. J was trimmed by 6 bases and V by 5 bases; bases with no gene match: 3. Germline-derived CDR1 and CDR2 are LNHDA and SQIVND (reference sequence). CDR3 amino acids: CASSVTGGEQYF. The CDR3 DNA follows: TGTGCCAGTAGTGTAACAGGGGGCGAGCAGTACTTC.

The J gene is TRBJ2-1, the V gene TRBV5-1, with 16 nucleotides matching TRBD2. The CDR3 is 17 amino acids. Per the germline V gene, CDR1 is SGHRS and CDR2 is YFSETQ. The V gene end was trimmed by 4 bases and the J gene end by 7 bases; junction bases not matched to a gene: 8. The CDR3 region is CASSAGTSGGERNEQFF. CDR3 sequence (DNA): TGCGCCAGCAGCGCCGGGACTAGCGGGGGGGAAAGGAATGAGCAGTTCTTC.

The genes are TRBV7-2 and TRBJ1-4, with 8 bases matching TRBD1. Germline lookup yields CDR1 SGHTA and CDR2 FQGNSA. The CDR3 sequence is 14 residues long. The J segment lost 4 bases and the V segment lost 3 bases, leaving 1 base of the junction unmatched. In DNA form, the CDR3 reads TGTGCCAGCAGCTTCGACAGGGGTAATGAAAAACTGTTTTTT. Translating gives CASSFDRGNEKLFF.

The CDR3 DNA reads TGTGCCACCAGCAGAGCCCTATCCCCGACAGTTGACACTGAAGCTTTCTTT. This translates into CATSRALSPTVDTEAFF. The chain is built from TRBV15 and TRBJ1-1; tentative D call: TRBD1 (5 bases). V lost 1 base and J lost 3, with 18 bases in between. This CDR3 is 17 amino acids long. CDR1 and CDR2 (germline): LNHNV, YYDKDF (reference sequence).